These 28 T cell receptor beta chains were all obtained from the same sample, sequenced in a study of cytomegalovirus exposure and HLA in healthy donors. In the PCR, 60 Vbeta and 13 Jbeta primers were used. The protocol was immunoSEQ multiplex PCR, while the TCRdb copy is restricted to in-frame clones and leaves out a portion. The sample records around 150,000 clones, about three quarters being singletons. The sample taken for sequencing was PBMCs. Receptor source: a man between 18 and 35 years old in good health and CMV-seronegative.

This chain joins TRBV7-6 and TRBJ2-5; 14 bases agree with TRBD2. Germline CDR1 and CDR2: SGHVS and FNYEAQ. V lost 0 bases to trimming and J lost 6 bases; unmatched junction nucleotides: 3. This CDR3 contains 16 residues. CDR3 residues: CASSLAGLAGDKTQYF. In nucleotides, the CDR3 is TGTGCCAGCAGCTTAGCGGGACTAGCGGGAGATAAGACCCAGTACTTC. Full variable domain (remainder filled in from reference TRBV7-6 and TRBJ2-5): GAGVSQSPRYKVTKRGQDVALRCDPISGHVSLYWYRQALGQGPEFLTYFNYEAQQDKSGLPNDRFSAERPEGSISTLTIQRTEQRDSAMYRCASSLAGLAGDKTQYFGPGTRLLVL.

The chain joins TRBV6-4 to TRBJ2-3, with 13 nucleotides matching TRBD2. The CDR3 contains 15 residues. CDR1 is MRHNA, CDR2 SNTAGT, per germline. V lost 5 bases and J lost 4; bases outside the gene matches: 3. DNA for the CDR3: TGTGCCAGCAGTCTCGGACTAGCGGGAGCAGATACGCAGTATTTT. Its protein product is CASSLGLAGADTQYF.

Only a few counts were recorded for this clone. The rearrangement links TRBV10-1 to TRBJ2-7; 7 bases fit TRBD2. From germline, CDR1 is WNHNN and CDR2 SYGVQD (reference sequence). The length of the CDR3 is 15 residues. Trimming took 0 bases from V and 0 from J; bases not matched to a gene: 2. CDR3 DNA sequence: TGCGCCAGCAGTGAGTCGGCGGGAGTCTCCTACGAGCAGTACTTC. Translation: CASSESAGVSYEQYF.

This chain joins TRBV11-3 and TRBJ2-1; 9 nucleotides match TRBD2. Germline CDR1 reads SGHNT; CDR2 reads YENEEA. The CDR3 loop spans 13 amino acids. The junction had 4 bases not matched to a gene; V was cut back by 3 bases and J by 10 bases. CDR3 protein: CASSFTAGGEQFF. The CDR3 DNA follows: TGTGCCAGCAGCTTTACAGCGGGAGGCGAGCAGTTCTTC. Combining the CDR3 with reference TRBV11-3 and TRBJ2-1 gives the whole variable domain EAGVVQSPRYKIIEKKQPVAFWCNPISGHNTLYWYLQNLGQGPELLIRYENEEAVDDSQLPKDRFSAERLKGVDSTLKIQPAELGDSAVYLCASSFTAGGEQFFGPGTRLTVL.

CDR3 sequence reads: CASSYAGGATEAFF. As DNA, the CDR3 is TGTGCCAGCAGTTACGCCGGGGGGGCGACTGAAGCTTTCTTT. This chain joins TRBV6-5 and TRBJ1-1; a possible D gene is TRBD1 (6 bases). The ends were cut back, 2 bases at V and 5 bases at J, with 12 bases in the middle. The CDR3 loop spans 14 amino acids. Germline V lookup: CDR1 MNHEY, CDR2 SVGAGI.

The chain recombines TRBV15 with TRBJ2-3; 10 bases are shared with TRBD2. Germline V gene lookup returns CDR1 LNHNV and CDR2 YYDKDF (reference sequence). The CDR3 totals 13 residues. V shed 5 bases, J shed 6 bases, and the junction held 2 bases outside the gene matches. This chain's CDR3 is CATSLAGADTQYF. In DNA, the CDR3 is TGTGCCACCAGCCTAGCGGGAGCGGATACGCAGTATTTT. The full variable domain, in which reference TRBV15 and TRBJ2-3 provide the parts outside the CDR3, is DAMVIQNPRYQVTQFGKPVTLSCSQTLNHNVMYWYQQKSSQAPKLLFHYYDKDFNNEADTPDNFQSRRPNTSFCFLDIRSPGLGDTAMYLCATSLAGADTQYFGPGTRLTVL.

The chain combines TRBV10-3 with TRBJ2-5; 7 nucleotides line up with TRBD1. The CDR3 contains 16 residues. The V gene end was trimmed by 0 bases and the J gene end by 3 bases; junction bases not matched to a gene: 7. CDR1 is ENHRY, CDR2 SYGVKD, per germline. CDR3 DNA: TGTGCCATCAGTGAGTCCCCCGGGACAGTTGAAGAGACCCAGTACTTC. Translation: CAISESPGTVEETQYF.

This clone has just one count. V is TRBV6-5 and J is TRBJ2-5, with D maybe TRBD1 (6 bases). Trimming took off 11 bases at V and 5 bases at J, with 12 bases between the two ends. CDR1 is MNHEY, CDR2 SVGAGI, per germline. The CDR3 is 11 residues long. This CDR3 reads CAAGQSETQYF. The CDR3 bases are TGTGCCGCAGGACAGTCGGAGACCCAGTACTTC.

This chain connects TRBV19 to TRBJ1-2; TRBD1 might be the D (5 bases). The CDR3 spans 13 residues. Trimming removed 3 bases from V and 5 bases from J, with 10 bases in between. Germline V gene sequence: CDR1 LNHDA, CDR2 SQIVND (reference sequence). The CDR3 protein is CASSMPQGYGYTF. Here the CDR3 DNA reads TGTGCCAGTAGTATGCCCCAGGGTTATGGCTACACCTTC.

The chain has TRBV6-1 and TRBJ2-5; no clear D. Germline V CDR1 and CDR2: MNHNS, SASEGT. V was cut by 3 bases and J by 4 bases, with 15 bases left in between. This CDR3 is built from 15 residues. The CDR3 coding sequence is TGTGCCAGCAGTGATAGGTTGGGCGAGTTAGAGACCCAGTACTTC. This gives the protein CASSDRLGELETQYF.

This chain uses TRBV10-3 with TRBJ2-7; a possible D gene is TRBD1 (6 bases). V lost 3 bases to trimming and J lost 0 bases, with 12 bases between them. Germline assignment: CDR1 ENHRY and CDR2 SYGVKD. CDR3 length: 15 amino acids. CDR3 protein: CAISDLDRVSYEQYF. The CDR3 DNA sequence: TGTGCCATCAGTGACCTGGACAGAGTCTCCTACGAGCAGTACTTC.

This clone has a count of ten or more. CDR3 protein: CASSLTPGQGRTEAFF. The CDR3 DNA sequence: TGTGCCAGCAGCTTGACTCCGGGACAGGGACGCACTGAAGCTTTCTTT. V and J are TRBV7-6 and TRBJ1-1; 9 nucleotides agree with TRBD1. The germline V gene has CDR1 SGHVS and CDR2 FNYEAQ. The trim removed 3 bases at V and 4 bases at J, leaving 9 bases unmatched. This CDR3 is built from 16 residues.

This clone turned up a few times. This CDR3 is CASSAWDNPLGYEQFF. In DNA, the CDR3 is TGTGCCAGCAGCGCCTGGGACAACCCGCTAGGCTATGAGCAGTTCTTC. V usage is TRBV9 and J usage is TRBJ2-1, with D possibly matching TRBD1 (6 bases). The CDR3 loop spans 16 amino acids. Germline V gives CDR1 SGDLS, CDR2 YYNGEE. The V end lost 3 bases, the J end lost 8 bases, and 21 bases lay between the germline ends.

CDR3 loop: CASSPAGQGAIDEQFF. CDR3 sequence (DNA): TGTGCCAGCAGCCCCGCGGGACAGGGGGCGATCGATGAGCAGTTCTTC. V and J are TRBV11-3 and TRBJ2-1, with 12 bases identical to TRBD1. Germline CDR1 reads SGHNT; CDR2 reads YENEEA. J gave up 8 bases and V 5 bases, and 10 bases lay outside the gene matches. The CDR3 contains 16 residues. The variable domain in full, with the rest retrieved from reference TRBV11-3 and TRBJ2-1, is EAGVVQSPRYKIIEKKQPVAFWCNPISGHNTLYWYLQNLGQGPELLIRYENEEAVDDSQLPKDRFSAERLKGVDSTLKIQPAELGDSAVYLCASSPAGQGAIDEQFFGPGTRLTVL.

The rearrangement links TRBV5-1 to TRBJ2-7; D may be TRBD2 (5 bases). The CDR3 extends over 12 amino acids. Trimming stripped 2 bases from V and 4 bases from J, with 7 bases between. The germline V gene has CDR1 SGHRS and CDR2 YFSETQ. Written as DNA, the CDR3 is TGCGCCAGCAGCTTCGGGGATTACGAGCAGTACTTC. This codes for CASSFGDYEQYF. The full variable domain, its missing parts supplied by reference TRBV5-1 and TRBJ2-7, is KAGVTQTPRYLIKTRGQQVTLSCSPISGHRSVSWYQQTPGQGLQFLFEYFSETQRNKGNFPGRFSGRQFSNSRSEMNVSTLELGDSALYLCASSFGDYEQYFGPGTRLTVT.

This chain joins TRBV5-1 and TRBJ2-1; D perhaps matches TRBD2 (6 bases). The CDR3 has 12 residues. Trimming took 8 bases from V and 7 from J, leaving 13 bases between them. The V gene's germline CDR1 is SGHRS and CDR2 YFSETQ. As DNA, the CDR3 is TGCGCCAGTGGCACGGGGGATAATGAGCAGTTCTTC. This translates into CASGTGDNEQFF.

This clone appeared once. The chain uses TRBV7-9 and TRBJ2-5, with TRBD1 matching over 8 bases. V trimming: 5 bases; J trimming: 5 bases; junction bases outside the gene matches: 16. The CDR3 spans 17 residues. Germline V gene lookup returns CDR1 SEHNR and CDR2 FQNEAQ (reference sequence). The CDR3 DNA sequence: TGTGCCAGCAGCGTCGACAGGGGACGGTCACGGAGGGAGACCCAGTACTTC. Translating gives CASSVDRGRSRRETQYF. The whole variable domain, filled in from reference TRBV7-9 and TRBJ2-5, reads DTGVSQNPRHKITKRGQNVTFRCDPISEHNRLYWYRQTLGQGPEFLTYFQNEAQLEKSRLLSDRFSAERPKGSFSTLEIQRTEQGDSAMYLCASSVDRGRSRRETQYFGPGTRLLVL.

The chain couples TRBV7-2 to TRBJ2-7; TRBD2 might be the D (6 bases). The CDR3 contains 14 residues. Trimming left V 4 bases short and J 3 bases short, with 13 bases between. Germline CDR1 SGHTA, CDR2 FQGNSA. Written as DNA, the CDR3 is TGTGCCAGCAGCTCGACTAGACCTAGCTACGAGCAGTACTTC. This encodes CASSSTRPSYEQYF.

This chain joins TRBV18 and TRBJ2-3, with TRBD2 matching 11 bases. Germline V gene data show CDR1 as KGHSH and CDR2 as LQKENI. This CDR3 has 15 amino acids. V was pared by 3 bases and J by 2 bases, with 1 base of the junction left unmatched. CDR3 DNA: TGTGCCAGCTCACCGGGACTAGCGGTCACAGATACGCAGTATTTT. This codes for CASSPGLAVTDTQYF.

This chain connects TRBV6-5 to TRBJ2-2, with 8 bases identical to TRBD1. V trimming: 3 bases; J trimming: 4 bases; junction bases outside the gene matches: 4. CDR3 length: 15 residues. Germline values: CDR1 MNHEY, CDR2 SVGAGI. DNA of the CDR3: TGTGCCAGCAGTTATCAGGGGGCGGTCACCGGGGAGCTGTTTTTT. Amino acid sequence: CASSYQGAVTGELFF.

The count of this clone is one. The genes are TRBV2 and TRBJ2-7; D is perhaps TRBD1 (5 bases). This CDR3 has 13 residues. Trimming shortened V by 5 bases and J by 3 bases, and 11 bases separated the two germline ends. From germline, CDR1 is SNHLY and CDR2 FYNNEI. CDR3 amino acids: CASSRTKNYEQYF. CDR3 DNA sequence: TGTGCCAGCAGTAGGACAAAGAACTACGAGCAGTACTTC.

The chain employs TRBV5-4 and TRBJ2-3; D unresolved. V was cut by 0 bases and J by 2 bases, with 16 bases left in between. Germline V gene lookup returns CDR1 SGHNT and CDR2 YYREEE (reference sequence). The CDR3 runs 17 residues. CDR3 DNA: TGTGCCAGCAGCTTGGCGGGTGCGGCGGAGCCCACAGATACGCAGTATTTT. Protein product: CASSLAGAAEPTDTQYF.

The chain recombines TRBV5-6 with TRBJ1-2; the D gene is possibly TRBD1 (5 bases). Germline assignment: CDR1 SGHDT and CDR2 YYEEEE. The CDR3 extends over 14 amino acids. Trimming shortened V by 4 bases and J by 4 bases, and 14 bases separated the two germline ends. The CDR3: CASSLPGGAYGYTF. The DNA for the CDR3 is TGTGCCAGCAGCCTTCCCGGGGGAGCCTATGGCTACACCTTC.

This clone was seen a handful of times. The rearrangement links TRBV7-2 to TRBJ2-7; TRBD2 agrees at 7 bases. Per germline, CDR1 SGHTA and CDR2 FQGNSA. V shed 8 bases, J shed 7 bases, and the junction held 5 bases outside the gene matches. The CDR3 consists of 11 residues. The DNA of the CDR3 is TGTGCCAGCCTGGTCGGGGGGGAGCAGTACTTC. Its translation is CASLVGGEQYF.

The rearrangement joins TRBV27 to TRBJ2-1; perhaps TRBD2 as D (6 bases). V was cut by 7 bases and J by 10 bases, with 17 bases left in between. The CDR3 length is 13 residues. CDR1 and CDR2 from the germline V gene are MNHEY and SMNVEV (reference sequence). The DNA of the CDR3 is TGTGCCAGCACTCCCTCGGGGGTCCAGGAGCAGTTCTTC. The encoded protein is CASTPSGVQEQFF.

The chain recombines TRBV5-1 with TRBJ1-4, with D perhaps matching TRBD1 (5 bases). Trimming took 0 bases from V and 0 from J, leaving 6 bases between them. The CDR3 contains 15 residues. The germline V gene encodes CDR1 SGHRS and CDR2 YFSETQ. CDR3 region: CASSLGTTTNEKLFF. In DNA, the CDR3 is TGCGCCAGCAGCTTGGGGACAACAACTAATGAAAAACTGTTTTTT.

V gene TRBV7-2 combines with J gene TRBJ2-7, with 9 bases that match TRBD2. Looked up from germline, CDR1 is SGHTA and CDR2 is FQGNSA. The trim removed 5 bases at V and 1 base at J, leaving 9 bases unmatched. The CDR3 has 16 amino acids. The CDR3 nucleotides are TGTGCCAGCAGCATTGAAGCGGGAGGCCCGTCCTACGAGCAGTACTTC. It is translated as CASSIEAGGPSYEQYF.

V and J are TRBV19 and TRBJ2-5; 13 positions agree with TRBD2. The germline CDR1 and CDR2 sequences are LNHDA and SQIVND (reference sequence). This CDR3 comprises 16 residues. Trimming cost V 5 bases and J 4 bases; bases outside gene matches: 7. The CDR3 spells CASSGTSGIALETQYF. CDR3 nucleotide sequence: TGTGCCAGTAGTGGGACTAGCGGGATAGCATTAGAGACCCAGTACTTC.